This T cell receptor (beta chain) was captured in a study of blood T cell repertoires in COVID-19. Assay used: immunoSEQ multiplex PCR; TCRdb lists only in-frame clones, some missing. Of 40,000 or so clones listed, just over 85% are singletons. The CDR3 runs to 13 residues. In germline, CDR1 is SQVTM, CDR2 ANQGSEA. The trim removed 5 bases at V and 3 bases at J, leaving 5 bases unmatched. This TCR was recovered from a man in his 60s with active COVID-19. Sequenced sample: peripheral blood. The genes are TRBV29-1 and TRBJ1-2, with TRBD1 matching over 8 bases. DNA for the CDR3: TGCAGCGTTAGGACAGGGACCTACTATGGCTACACCTTC. It encodes CSVRTGTYYGYTF.